These 10 T cell receptor beta chains were all obtained from the same sample, sequenced in a study of T-cell reconstitution after alpha-beta-depleted transplantation in children. Using unique molecular identifiers, the investigators prepared the TCRbeta library. TCRdb passed the PCR reads through MiXCR, listing each CDR3 protein once. This sample has about 580,000 distinct CDR3 sequences, with 25% to 30% found just once. The sample in question was PBMCs, obtained before TCRalphabeta/CD19-depleted stem cell transplant. These receptors were taken from a boy less than two years old with Wiskott-Aldrich syndrome, due to receive a stem cell transplant.

The chain has TRBV12-3 or TRBV12-4 and TRBJ1-2; 7 nucleotides match TRBD1. J was trimmed by 8 bases and V by 6 bases; bases with no gene match: 9. CDR3 length equals 13 residues. CDR3 sequence (DNA): TGTGCCAGCAGCAAGACAGGGACTAGGGGCTACACCTTC. This encodes CASSKTGTRGYTF.

Note on this clonotype: The conserved final phenylalanine or tryptophan is absent from the CDR3, which likely points to a read error. The CDR3 loop reads CASSPLAGSTDTQYY. The DNA for the CDR3 is TGTGCCAGCAGTCCACTAGCGGGGAGCACAGATACGCAGTATTAT. The chain combines TRBV28 with TRBJ2-3; 10 bases match TRBD2. The V segment lost 5 bases and the J segment 0 bases; nucleotides outside the gene matches: 2. The CDR3 sequence is 15 residues long. The germline gives CDR1 MDHEN, CDR2 SYDVKM.

This clonotype was seen more than once but under ten times. The V call is TRBV3-1, the J call TRBJ1-3, with a possible D match to TRBD1 (5 bases). Trimming left V 1 base short and J 0 bases short, with 13 bases between. Germline-derived CDR1 and CDR2 are LGHDT and YNNKEL (reference sequence). This CDR3 is 17 amino acids long. The CDR3 loop is CASSQGWRGTSGNTIYF. CDR3 DNA: TGTGCCAGCAGCCAAGGTTGGCGGGGGACCTCTGGAAACACCATATATTTT.

The chain recombines TRBV20-1 with TRBJ2-5, with unresolved D. Germline CDR1 reads DFQATT; CDR2 reads SNEGSKA (reference sequence). Trimming shortened V by 6 bases and J by 3 bases, and 8 bases separated the two germline ends. This CDR3 is 11 amino acids long. The CDR3 region is CSARAEETQYF. CDR3 nucleotides: TGCAGTGCCCGCGCAGAAGAGACCCAGTACTTC.

This chain uses TRBV6-2 or TRBV6-3 with TRBJ2-1, with 11 bases aligning to TRBD2. Germline lookup yields CDR1 MNHEY and CDR2 SVGEGT. With V trimmed by 0 bases and J by 3 bases, 4 bases remained unmatched. The CDR3 runs 17 residues. Here the CDR3 reads CASSYSIAGGFYNEQFF. CDR3 coding DNA: TGTGCCAGCAGTTACTCGATAGCGGGAGGGTTCTACAATGAGCAGTTCTTC.

This clonotype was seen a handful of times. The chain has TRBV28 and TRBJ2-7; TRBD2 might be the D (6 bases). Trimming pared 6 bases from V and 2 bases from J, leaving 14 bases between. Per the germline V gene, CDR1 is MDHEN and CDR2 is SYDVKM. The CDR3 sequence is 14 residues long. The CDR3 DNA reads TGTGCCAGCAGCCGGGGGTCAAAAGCCTACGAGCAGTACTTC. This codes for CASSRGSKAYEQYF.

This clonotype turned up a few times. The V gene is TRBV12-3 or TRBV12-4, the J gene TRBJ2-1; 12 bases map to TRBD2. V lost 2 bases to trimming and J lost 8 bases; unmatched junction nucleotides: 7. The CDR3 totals 16 residues. The CDR3 loop reads CASSLRLAGERDEQFF. DNA of the CDR3: TGTGCCAGCAGTTTAAGACTAGCGGGAGAAAGGGATGAGCAGTTCTTC.

V is TRBV25-1 and J is TRBJ2-1, with a tentative D call TRBD2 (6 bases). CDR3 length: 16 amino acids. Germline V CDR1 and CDR2: MGHDK, SYGVNS. Trimming took 3 bases from V and 3 from J, leaving 15 bases between them. CDR3 residues: CASSDKGGNLYNEQFF. The CDR3 region has the DNA TGTGCCAGCAGTGACAAGGGAGGAAATCTCTACAATGAGCAGTTCTTC.

This chain joins TRBV20-1 and TRBJ2-7; 10 bases map to TRBD1. CDR3 length: 15 amino acids. CDR1 is DFQATT and CDR2 is SNEGSKA in the germline V gene (reference sequence). With 0 bases clipped from V and 1 base from J, the junction kept 3 bases outside the gene matches. CDR3 protein: CSARDSDRGSYEQYF. The CDR3 coding sequence is TGCAGTGCTAGAGATTCGGACAGGGGGTCCTACGAGCAGTACTTC.

This clonotype was seen only a few times. The rearrangement links TRBV4-1 to TRBJ2-1, with D maybe TRBD1 (5 bases). Germline values: CDR1 MGHRA, CDR2 YSYEKL. The CDR3 extends over 16 amino acids. Deletions cut 1 base from V and 8 bases from J, with 18 bases between. CDR3 sequence (DNA): TGCGCCAGCAGCCAAGGGCCAAGGGGCTATCGCGATGAGCAGTTCTTC. Its protein is CASSQGPRGYRDEQFF.